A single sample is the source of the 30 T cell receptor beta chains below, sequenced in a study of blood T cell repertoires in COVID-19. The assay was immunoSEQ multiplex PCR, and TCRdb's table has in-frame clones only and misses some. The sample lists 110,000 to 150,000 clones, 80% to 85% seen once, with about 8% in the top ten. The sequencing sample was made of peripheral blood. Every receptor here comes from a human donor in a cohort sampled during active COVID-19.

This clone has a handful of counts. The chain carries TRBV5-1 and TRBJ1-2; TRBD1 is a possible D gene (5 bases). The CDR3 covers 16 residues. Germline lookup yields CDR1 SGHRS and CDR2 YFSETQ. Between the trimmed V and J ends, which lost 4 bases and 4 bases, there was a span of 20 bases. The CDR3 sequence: CASSVALRQGAYGYTF. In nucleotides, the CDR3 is TGCGCCAGCAGCGTTGCATTACGTCAGGGTGCCTATGGCTACACCTTC.

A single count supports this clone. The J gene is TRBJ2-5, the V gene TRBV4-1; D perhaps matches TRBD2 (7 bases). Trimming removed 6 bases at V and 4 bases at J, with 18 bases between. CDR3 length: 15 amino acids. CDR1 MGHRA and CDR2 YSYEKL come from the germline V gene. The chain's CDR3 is CASSRNSGGSETQYF. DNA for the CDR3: TGCGCCAGCAGTCGAAATTCGGGGGGCTCAGAGACCCAGTACTTC.

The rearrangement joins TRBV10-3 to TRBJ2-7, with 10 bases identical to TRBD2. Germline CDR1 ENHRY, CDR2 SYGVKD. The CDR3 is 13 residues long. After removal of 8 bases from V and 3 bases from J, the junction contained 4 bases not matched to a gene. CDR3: CAILQRGGYEQYF. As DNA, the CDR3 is TGTGCCATCCTCCAGCGGGGGGGCTACGAGCAGTACTTC.

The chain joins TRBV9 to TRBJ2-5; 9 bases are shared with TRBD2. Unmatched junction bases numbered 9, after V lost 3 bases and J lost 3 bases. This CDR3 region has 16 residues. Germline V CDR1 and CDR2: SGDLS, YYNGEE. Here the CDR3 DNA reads TGTGCCAGCAGCGCTCTTCAGCGGGGGGCAAAAGAGACCCAGTACTTC. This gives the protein CASSALQRGAKETQYF.

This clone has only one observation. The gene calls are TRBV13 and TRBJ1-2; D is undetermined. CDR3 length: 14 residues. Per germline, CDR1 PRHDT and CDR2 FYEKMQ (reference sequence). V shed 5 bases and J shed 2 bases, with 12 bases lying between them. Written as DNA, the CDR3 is TGTGCCAGCAGCCTAACGTTAGTGAACTATGGCTACACCTTC. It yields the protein CASSLTLVNYGYTF.

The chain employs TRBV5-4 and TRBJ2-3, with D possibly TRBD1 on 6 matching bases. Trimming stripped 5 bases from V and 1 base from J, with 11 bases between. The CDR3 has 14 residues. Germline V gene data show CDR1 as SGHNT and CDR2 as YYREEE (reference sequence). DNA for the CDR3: TGTGCCAGCAGTTACACAGGGCGCACAGATACGCAGTATTTT. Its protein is CASSYTGRTDTQYF.

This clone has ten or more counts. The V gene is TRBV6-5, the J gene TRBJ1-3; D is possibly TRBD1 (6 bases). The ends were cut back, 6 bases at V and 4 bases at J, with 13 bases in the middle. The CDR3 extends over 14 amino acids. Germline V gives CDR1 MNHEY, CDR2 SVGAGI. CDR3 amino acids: CASRQDSLGNTIYF. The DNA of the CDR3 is TGTGCCAGCAGACAGGACAGTTTAGGAAACACCATATATTTT.

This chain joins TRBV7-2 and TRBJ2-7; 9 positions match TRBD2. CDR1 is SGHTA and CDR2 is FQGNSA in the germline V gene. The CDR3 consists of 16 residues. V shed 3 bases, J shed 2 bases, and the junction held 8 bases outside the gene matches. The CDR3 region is CASSFWAGGDPYEQYF. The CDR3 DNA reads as TGTGCCAGCAGCTTCTGGGCGGGGGGGGATCCCTACGAGCAGTACTTC.

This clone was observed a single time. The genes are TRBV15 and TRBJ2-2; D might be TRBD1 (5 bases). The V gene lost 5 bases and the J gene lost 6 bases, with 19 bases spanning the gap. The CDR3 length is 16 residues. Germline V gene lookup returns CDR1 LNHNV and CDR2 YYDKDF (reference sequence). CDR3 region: CATSANRIQGPGELFF. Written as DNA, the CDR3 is TGTGCCACCAGCGCGAATCGAATTCAGGGCCCCGGGGAGCTGTTTTTT.

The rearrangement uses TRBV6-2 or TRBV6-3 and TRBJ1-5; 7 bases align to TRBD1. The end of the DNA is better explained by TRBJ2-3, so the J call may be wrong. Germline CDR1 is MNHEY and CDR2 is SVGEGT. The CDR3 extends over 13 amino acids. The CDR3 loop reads CASSYLLTGTQYF. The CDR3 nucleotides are TGTGCCAGCAGTTACTTGTTGACAGGGACGCAGTATTTT.

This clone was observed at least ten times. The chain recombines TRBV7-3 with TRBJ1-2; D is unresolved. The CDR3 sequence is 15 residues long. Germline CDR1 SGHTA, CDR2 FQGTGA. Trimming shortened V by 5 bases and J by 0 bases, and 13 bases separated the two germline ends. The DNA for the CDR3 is TGTGCCAGCAGCCCTTTCCCCGGAGCTAACTATGGCTACACCTTC. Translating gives CASSPFPGANYGYTF.

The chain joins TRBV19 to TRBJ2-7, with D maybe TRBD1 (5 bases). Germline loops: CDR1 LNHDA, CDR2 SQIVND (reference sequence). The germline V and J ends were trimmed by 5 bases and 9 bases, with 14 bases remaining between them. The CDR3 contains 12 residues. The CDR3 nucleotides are TGTGCCAGTAGTTCGCCGCAGGGCGTGCAGTACTTC. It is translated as CASSSPQGVQYF.

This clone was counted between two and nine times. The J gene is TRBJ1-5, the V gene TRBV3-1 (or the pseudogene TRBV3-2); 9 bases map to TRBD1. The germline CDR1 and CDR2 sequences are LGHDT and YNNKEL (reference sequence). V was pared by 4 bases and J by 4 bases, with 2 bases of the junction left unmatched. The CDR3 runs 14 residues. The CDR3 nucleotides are TGTGCCAGCAGCCTTGGGACAGGGAATCAGCCCCAGCATTTT. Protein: CASSLGTGNQPQHF.

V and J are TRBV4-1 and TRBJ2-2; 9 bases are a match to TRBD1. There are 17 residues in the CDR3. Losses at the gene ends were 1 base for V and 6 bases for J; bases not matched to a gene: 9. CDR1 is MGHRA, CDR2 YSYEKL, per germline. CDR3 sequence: CASSQGSRTGDAGELFF. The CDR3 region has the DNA TGCGCCAGCAGCCAAGGGTCGAGGACAGGGGATGCCGGGGAGCTGTTTTTT.

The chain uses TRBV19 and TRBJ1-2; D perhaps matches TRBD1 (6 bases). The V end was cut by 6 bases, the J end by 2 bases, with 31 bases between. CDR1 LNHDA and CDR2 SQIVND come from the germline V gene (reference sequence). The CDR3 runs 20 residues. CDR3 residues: CASSETGQRIGYGFNYGYTF. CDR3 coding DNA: TGTGCCAGTAGCGAGACTGGACAGAGGATAGGTTACGGCTTCAACTATGGCTACACCTTC.

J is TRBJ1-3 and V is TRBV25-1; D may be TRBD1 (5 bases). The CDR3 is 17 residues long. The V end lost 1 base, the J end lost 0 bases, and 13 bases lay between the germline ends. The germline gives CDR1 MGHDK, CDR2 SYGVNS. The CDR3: CASSEFKRGSSGNTIYF. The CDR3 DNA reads TGTGCCAGCAGTGAATTTAAAAGGGGATCCTCTGGAAACACCATATATTTT.

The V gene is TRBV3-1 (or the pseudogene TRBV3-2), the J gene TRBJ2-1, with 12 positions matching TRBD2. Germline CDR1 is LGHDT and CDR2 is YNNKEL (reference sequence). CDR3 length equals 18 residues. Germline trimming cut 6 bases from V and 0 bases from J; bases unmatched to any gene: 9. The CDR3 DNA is TGTGCCAGCAGTCTCACTAGCGGGGGGCCGAGCTCCTACAATGAGCAGTTCTTC. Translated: CASSLTSGGPSSYNEQFF.

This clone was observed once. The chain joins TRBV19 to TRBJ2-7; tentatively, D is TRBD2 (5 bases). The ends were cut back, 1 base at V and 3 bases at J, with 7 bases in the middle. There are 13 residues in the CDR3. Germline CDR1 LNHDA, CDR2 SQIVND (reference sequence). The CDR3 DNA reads TGTGCCAGTAGTATAGTCGGAGGCTACGAGCAGTACTTC. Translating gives CASSIVGGYEQYF.

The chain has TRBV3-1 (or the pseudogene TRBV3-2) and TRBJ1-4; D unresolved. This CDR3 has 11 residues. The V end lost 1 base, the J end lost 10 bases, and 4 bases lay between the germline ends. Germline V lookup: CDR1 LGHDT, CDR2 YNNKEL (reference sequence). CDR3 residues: CASSQAGKLFF. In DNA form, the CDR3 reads TGTGCCAGCAGCCAAGCAGGAAAACTGTTTTTT.

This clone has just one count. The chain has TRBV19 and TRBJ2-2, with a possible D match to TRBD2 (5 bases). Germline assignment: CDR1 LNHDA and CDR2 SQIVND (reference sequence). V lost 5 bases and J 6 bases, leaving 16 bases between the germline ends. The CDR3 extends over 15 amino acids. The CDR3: CASSFGVRIPGELFF. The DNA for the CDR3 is TGTGCCAGTAGTTTCGGGGTTAGGATTCCCGGGGAGCTGTTTTTT.

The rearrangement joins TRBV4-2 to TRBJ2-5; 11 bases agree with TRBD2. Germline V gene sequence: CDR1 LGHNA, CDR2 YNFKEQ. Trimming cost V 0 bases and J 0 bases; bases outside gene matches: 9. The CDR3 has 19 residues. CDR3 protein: CASSQDRLAGTPYQETQYF. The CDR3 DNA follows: TGTGCCAGCAGCCAAGATCGACTAGCGGGGACGCCGTACCAAGAGACCCAGTACTTC.

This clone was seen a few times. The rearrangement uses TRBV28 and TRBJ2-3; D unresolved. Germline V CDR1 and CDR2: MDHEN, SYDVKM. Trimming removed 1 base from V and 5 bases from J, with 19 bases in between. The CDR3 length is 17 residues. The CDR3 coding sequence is TGTGCCAGCAGTTTATTCGCCCGGATCGGCCAGGAAGATACGCAGTATTTT. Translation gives CASSLFARIGQEDTQYF.

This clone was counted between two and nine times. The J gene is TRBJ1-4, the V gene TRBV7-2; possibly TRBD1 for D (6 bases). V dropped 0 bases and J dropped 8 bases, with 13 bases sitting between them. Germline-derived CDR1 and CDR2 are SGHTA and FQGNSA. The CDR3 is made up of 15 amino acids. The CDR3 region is CASSLAGQIYEKLFF. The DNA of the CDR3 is TGTGCCAGCAGCTTAGCGGGACAAATCTACGAAAAACTGTTTTTT. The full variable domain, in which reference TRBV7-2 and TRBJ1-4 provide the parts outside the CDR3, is GAGVSQSPSNKVTEKGKDVELRCDPISGHTALYWYRQSLGQGLEFLIYFQGNSAPDKSGLPSDRFSAERTGGSVSTLTIQRTQQEDSAVYLCASSLAGQIYEKLFFGSGTQLSVL.

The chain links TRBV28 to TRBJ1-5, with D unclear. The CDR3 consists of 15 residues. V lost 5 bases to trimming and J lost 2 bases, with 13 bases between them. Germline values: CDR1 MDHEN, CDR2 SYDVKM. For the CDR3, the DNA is TGTGCCAGCAGTCGGGGAGGAACAGGCAATCAGCCCCAGCATTTT. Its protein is CASSRGGTGNQPQHF.

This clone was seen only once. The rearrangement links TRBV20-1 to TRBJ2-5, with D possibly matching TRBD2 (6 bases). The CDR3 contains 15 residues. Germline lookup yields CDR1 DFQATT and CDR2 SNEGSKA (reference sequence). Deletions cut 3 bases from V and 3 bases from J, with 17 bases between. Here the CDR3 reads CSASMSRGWKETQYF. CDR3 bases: TGCAGTGCTAGTATGTCGCGGGGCTGGAAAGAGACCCAGTACTTC.

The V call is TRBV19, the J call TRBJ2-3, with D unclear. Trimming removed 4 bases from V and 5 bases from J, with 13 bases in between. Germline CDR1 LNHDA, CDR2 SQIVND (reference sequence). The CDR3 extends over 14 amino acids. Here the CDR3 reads CASSNLQPGDTQYF. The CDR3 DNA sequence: TGTGCCAGTAGTAACCTTCAACCCGGAGATACGCAGTATTTT.

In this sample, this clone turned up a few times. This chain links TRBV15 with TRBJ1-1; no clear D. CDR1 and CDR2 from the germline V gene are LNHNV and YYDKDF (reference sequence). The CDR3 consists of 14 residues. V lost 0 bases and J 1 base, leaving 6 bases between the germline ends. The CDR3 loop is CATSRDGQNTEAFF. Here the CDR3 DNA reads TGTGCCACCAGCAGAGATGGCCAGAACACTGAAGCTTTCTTT.

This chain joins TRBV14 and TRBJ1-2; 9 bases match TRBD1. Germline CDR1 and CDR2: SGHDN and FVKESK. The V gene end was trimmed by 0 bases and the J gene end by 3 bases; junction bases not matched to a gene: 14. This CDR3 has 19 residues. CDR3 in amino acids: CASSQDGRWGTGPHYGYTF. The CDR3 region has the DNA TGTGCCAGCAGCCAAGATGGCCGGTGGGGGACAGGGCCTCACTATGGCTACACCTTC. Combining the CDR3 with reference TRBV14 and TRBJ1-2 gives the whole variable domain EAGVTQFPSHSVIEKGQTVTLRCDPISGHDNLYWYRRVMGKEIKFLLHFVKESKQDESGMPNNRFLAERTGGTYSTLKVQPAELEDSGVYFCASSQDGRWGTGPHYGYTFGSGTRLTVV.

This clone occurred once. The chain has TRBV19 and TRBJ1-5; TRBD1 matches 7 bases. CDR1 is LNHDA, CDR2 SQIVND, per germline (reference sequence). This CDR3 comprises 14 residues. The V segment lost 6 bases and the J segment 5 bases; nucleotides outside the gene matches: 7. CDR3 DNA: TGTGCCAGTAGACGGAGGGGGACAGATCAGCCCCAGCATTTT. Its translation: CASRRRGTDQPQHF.

DNA of the CDR3: TGTGCCACCACTAGCGGGGGTTACAATGAGCAGTTCTTC. It is translated as CATTSGGYNEQFF. This chain links TRBV5-6 with TRBJ2-1, with 11 bases that match TRBD2. Germline trimming cut 9 bases from V and 4 bases from J; bases unmatched to any gene: 3. Germline CDR1 is SGHDT and CDR2 is YYEEEE. The CDR3 is made up of 13 amino acids.